Below, one T cell receptor (beta chain) is given with its context. This entry belongs to a study of cytomegalovirus exposure and HLA in healthy donors. Each donor was nominally healthy when sampled (though unrecorded immune exposures were likely). Primers: 60 Vbeta forward and 13 Jbeta reverse. Sequencing was performed with immunoSEQ multiplex PCR; in TCRdb, only in-frame clones are kept and a portion is missing. The sample includes some 210,000 clones, 85% to 90% seen only once; the top ten take around 1.4%. This clonotype was obtained from a man aged 25-40 years in good health and CMV-seronegative. The material sequenced was PBMCs.

The CDR3: CASRASGRPGAQYF. In DNA form, the CDR3 reads TGTGCCAGCAGAGCTAGCGGTAGGCCTGGGGCCCAGTACTTC. The V and J genes are TRBV27 and TRBJ2-5, with TRBD2 matching 7 bases. This CDR3 region has 14 residues. Trimming removed 6 bases from V and 9 bases from J; junction bases left unmatched: 13. Germline V gene lookup returns CDR1 MNHEY and CDR2 SMNVEV (reference sequence).